The entry below describes one T cell receptor (beta chain). With 0 bases removed from V and 5 bases from J, the gap between germline ends came to 13 bases. CDR3 length equals 15 residues. The germline CDR1 and CDR2 sequences are MNHEY and SVGEGT. The data stem from a study of blood T cell repertoires in COVID-19. The table came from immunoSEQ multiplex PCR; TCRdb's copy has only in-frame clones and leaves some out. The sample lists 150,000 to 160,000 clones, 60% to 85% occurring once. The origin of this receptor is a man at least 80 years old with acute or convalescent COVID-19. The chain joins TRBV6-2 or TRBV6-3 to TRBJ2-5; D may be TRBD1 (5 bases). Specimen: peripheral blood. CDR3 sequence reads: CASSYSAQGSETQYF. The CDR3, as DNA: TGTGCCAGCAGTTACTCGGCTCAGGGATCGGAGACCCAGTACTTC.